This T cell receptor (beta chain) was recovered during a study of cytomegalovirus exposure and HLA in healthy donors. The wider study: Out of 398 genotyped donors, about 81% belonged to the Caucasian-associated ancestry cluster. Findings and caveats of the study: Among the most significant clusters, several appeared linked to common viral pathogens in a later analysis.

Germline V gene sequence: CDR1 SGHRS, CDR2 YFSETQ. The CDR3 has 13 amino acids. Trimming took off 4 bases at V and 2 bases at J, with 10 bases between the two ends. It was with 60 Vbeta and 13 Jbeta primers that the PCR ran. Data came from immunoSEQ multiplex PCR; TCRdb stores just in-frame clones and leaves some out. The table lists approximately 150,000 clones, over 70% of them singletons. With respect to this clone: The antigen remains undetermined.

The receptor comes from a man aged 45-60 years in good health and CMV-seropositive. Source material: PBMCs. This rearrangement joins TRBV5-1 to TRBJ2-7; the D is unclear. CDR3 region: CASSDSLPYEQYF. CDR3 coding DNA: TGCGCCAGCAGCGATTCACTACCCTACGAGCAGTACTTC.